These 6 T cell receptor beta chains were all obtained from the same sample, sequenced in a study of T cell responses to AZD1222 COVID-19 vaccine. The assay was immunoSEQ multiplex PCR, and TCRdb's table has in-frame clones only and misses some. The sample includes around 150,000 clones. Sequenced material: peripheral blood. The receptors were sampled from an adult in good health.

Here the CDR3 reads CASSTTLASGSPLHF. CDR3 bases: TGTGCCAGTAGTACCACATTGGCGTCGGGTTCACCCCTCCACTTT. The V gene is TRBV19, the J gene TRBJ1-6; no definite D call. The length of the CDR3 is 15 residues. Germline CDR1 is LNHDA and CDR2 is SQIVND (reference sequence). Trimming stripped 4 bases from V and 9 bases from J, with 16 bases between.

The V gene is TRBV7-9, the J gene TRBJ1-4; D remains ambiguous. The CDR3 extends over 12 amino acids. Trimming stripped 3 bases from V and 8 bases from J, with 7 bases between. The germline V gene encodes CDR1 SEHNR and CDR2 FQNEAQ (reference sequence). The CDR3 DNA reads TGTGCCAGCAGCTTGAGTTCCGAAAAACTGTTTTTT. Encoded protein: CASSLSSEKLFF.

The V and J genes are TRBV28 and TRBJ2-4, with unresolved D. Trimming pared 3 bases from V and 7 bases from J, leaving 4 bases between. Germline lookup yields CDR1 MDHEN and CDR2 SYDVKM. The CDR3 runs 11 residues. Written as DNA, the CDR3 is TGTGCCAGCAGTTTTCAGAACATTCAGTACTTC. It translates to CASSFQNIQYF.

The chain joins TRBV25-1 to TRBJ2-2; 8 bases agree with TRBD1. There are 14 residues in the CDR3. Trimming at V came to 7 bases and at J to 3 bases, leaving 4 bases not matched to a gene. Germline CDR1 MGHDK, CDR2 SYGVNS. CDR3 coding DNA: TGTGCCAGCAAAGGGACAGGTGACACCGGGGAGCTGTTTTTT. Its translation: CASKGTGDTGELFF.

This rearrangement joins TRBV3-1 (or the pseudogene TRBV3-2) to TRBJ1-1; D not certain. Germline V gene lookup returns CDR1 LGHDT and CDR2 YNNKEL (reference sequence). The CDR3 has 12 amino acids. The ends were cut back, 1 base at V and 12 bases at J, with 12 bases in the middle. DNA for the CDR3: TGTGCCAGCAGCCAAGCAAAAGGGCAGACTTTCTTT. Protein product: CASSQAKGQTFF.

CDR3 sequence reads: CASSTLGGYVADTQYF. CDR3 bases: TGTGCCAGCAGCACTCTTGGAGGGTACGTTGCAGATACGCAGTATTTT. The chain combines TRBV5-6 with TRBJ2-3; weak D call: TRBD2 (6 bases). The germline V gene has CDR1 SGHDT and CDR2 YYEEEE. The V and J ends lost 4 bases and 4 bases respectively, with 19 bases between them. The CDR3 runs 16 residues.